The rows below give T cell receptor beta chains drawn from one sample of a study of blood T cell repertoires in COVID-19. Libraries were prepared by immunoSEQ multiplex PCR; TCRdb keeps only in-frame clonotypes and omits some of them. The sample holds hundreds of thousands of clones, approximately 90% seen once. What was sequenced was PBMCs or T cells enriched from blood (not recorded which). The source is a woman aged 40 to 49 who had recovered from COVID-19. The CDR3 runs from the conserved cysteine through the conserved F or W. Each record gives: D gene, J gene, V gene, clone size, CDR3 protein, CDR3 DNA. D genes are given only for firm matches. Clone size is shown for a subset of rows, as once, few, many or a class of expanded clone.

.,TRBJ2-4,TRBV25-1,.,CASSGWAKPGIQYF,TGTGCCAGCAGTGGGTGGGCGAAGCCAGGGATTCAGTACTTC
.,TRBJ2-1,TRBV27,once,CASSRSPGAYNEQFF,TGTGCCAGCAGTCGGTCTCCAGGGGCCTACAATGAGCAGTTCTTC
.,TRBJ1-2,TRBV29-1,.,CSVEAGNYGYTF,TGCAGCGTTGAAGCAGGGAACTATGGCTACACCTTC
TRBD1,TRBJ1-2,TRBV6-5,.,CASSYQNRGDYGYTF,TGTGCCAGCAGTTACCAAAACAGGGGTGACTATGGCTACACCTTC
TRBD1,TRBJ1-1,TRBV7-9,.,CASSQRQGIAFF,TGTGCCAGCAGCCAGAGACAGGGGATAGCTTTCTTT
TRBD2,TRBJ2-3,TRBV7-2,.,CASSSSASGVQNTQYF,TGTGCCAGCAGCTCCTCCGCTAGCGGGGTGCAGAATACGCAGTATTTT
.,TRBJ1-6,TRBV28,.,CASIPPGGSSYNSPLHF,TGTGCCAGCATACCCCCAGGAGGGAGCTCCTATAATTCACCCCTCCACTTT
.,TRBJ2-5,TRBV15,.,CATSREILEGQKTQYF,TGTGCCACCAGCAGAGAAATTTTGGAGGGCCAGAAGACCCAGTACTTC
.,TRBJ2-7,TRBV6-5,.,CASYRYPYEQYF,TGTGCCAGCTACAGGTATCCCTACGAGCAGTACTTC
.,TRBJ1-4,TRBV7-2,.,CASSLWWKGEELFF,TGTGCCAGCAGCTTATGGTGGAAGGGAGAGGAACTGTTTTTT
.,TRBJ1-4,TRBV7-2,.,CASSLVPGTNEKLFF,TGTGCCAGCAGCTTAGTACCGGGAACTAATGAAAAACTGTTTTTT
TRBD2,TRBJ2-1,TRBV4-1,.,CASSQEGTSGRRGEQFF,TGCGCCAGCAGCCAAGAGGGGACTAGCGGGAGGAGGGGTGAGCAGTTCTTC
TRBD1,TRBJ1-5,TRBV5-8,.,CASSPWGTVNQPQHF,TGTGCCAGCAGCCCCTGGGGGACAGTCAATCAGCCCCAGCATTTT
TRBD2,TRBJ2-1,TRBV5-1,.,CASSPGTSGANEQFF,TGCGCCAGCAGCCCCGGGACTAGCGGAGCCAATGAGCAGTTCTTC
TRBD1,TRBJ1-3,TRBV29-1,.,CSVANRGGNTIYF,TGCAGCGTTGCGAACAGGGGTGGAAACACCATATATTTT
.,TRBJ2-7,TRBV6-5,.,CASKADSFSYEQYF,TGTGCCAGCAAGGCGGACAGTTTCTCCTACGAGCAGTACTTC
.,TRBJ1-6,TRBV5-5,.,CASSSDLSSYNSPLHF,TGTGCCAGCAGCTCCGATCTGAGCTCCTATAATTCACCCCTCCACTTT
TRBD2,TRBJ2-1,TRBV7-9,once,CASSQIAGEGWNEQFF,TGTGCCAGCAGCCAGATCGCGGGAGAGGGCTGGAATGAGCAGTTCTTC
.,TRBJ1-5,TRBV6-1,.,CASSEVGGMSNQPQHF,TGTGCCAGCAGTGAAGTGGGGGGGATGAGCAATCAGCCCCAGCATTTT
TRBD2,TRBJ2-2,TRBV10-2,.,CASSEGSGRNTGELFF,TGCGCCAGCAGTGAGGGAAGCGGGAGGAACACCGGGGAGCTGTTTTTT
TRBD1,TRBJ1-2,TRBV19,.,CASSRAGGTGGGGYTF,TGTGCCAGTAGTAGAGCAGGCGGGACAGGGGGAGGTGGCTACACCTTC
.,TRBJ1-1,TRBV3-1/TRBV3-2,.,CASSRLDDAFF,TGTGCCAGCAGCCGCCTAGACGACGCTTTCTTT
.,TRBJ2-7,TRBV7-8,once,CASSLESGDRTYSYEQYF,TGTGCCAGCAGCTTAGAAAGCGGGGACAGGACGTACTCCTACGAGCAGTACTTC
TRBD1,TRBJ2-6,TRBV18,.,CASSPTGAGANVLTF,TGTGCCAGCTCACCGACAGGGGCCGGGGCCAACGTCCTGACTTTC